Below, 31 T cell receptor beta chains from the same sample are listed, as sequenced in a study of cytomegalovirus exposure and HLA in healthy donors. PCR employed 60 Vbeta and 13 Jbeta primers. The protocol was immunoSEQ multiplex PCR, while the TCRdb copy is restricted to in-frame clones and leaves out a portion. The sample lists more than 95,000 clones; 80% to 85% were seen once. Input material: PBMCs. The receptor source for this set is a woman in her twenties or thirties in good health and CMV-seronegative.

The CDR3, as DNA: TGTGCCAGCAGTTTCGGGTTCACTATGAACACTGAAGCTTTCTTT. This encodes CASSFGFTMNTEAFF. This chain connects TRBV27 to TRBJ1-1; no clear D gene. In germline, CDR1 is MNHEY, CDR2 SMNVEV (reference sequence). CDR3 length: 15 amino acids. V was pared by 3 bases and J by 0 bases, with 11 bases between.

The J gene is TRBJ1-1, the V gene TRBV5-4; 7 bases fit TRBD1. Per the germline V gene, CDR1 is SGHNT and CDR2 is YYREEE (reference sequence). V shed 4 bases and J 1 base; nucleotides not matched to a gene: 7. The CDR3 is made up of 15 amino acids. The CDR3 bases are TGTGCCAGCAGCCGATCCACAGGGGAGAACACTGAAGCTTTCTTT. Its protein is CASSRSTGENTEAFF. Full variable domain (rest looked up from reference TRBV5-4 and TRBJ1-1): ETGVTQSPTHLIKTRGQQVTLRCSSQSGHNTVSWYQQALGQGPQFIFQYYREEENGRGNFPPRFSGLQFPNYSSELNVNALELDDSALYLCASSRSTGENTEAFFGQGTRLTVV.

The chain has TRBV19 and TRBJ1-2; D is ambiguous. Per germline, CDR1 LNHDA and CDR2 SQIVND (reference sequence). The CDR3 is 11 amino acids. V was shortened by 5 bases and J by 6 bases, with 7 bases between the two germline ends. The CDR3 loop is CASSSQNGYTF. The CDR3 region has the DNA TGTGCCAGTAGTTCTCAGAATGGCTACACCTTC.

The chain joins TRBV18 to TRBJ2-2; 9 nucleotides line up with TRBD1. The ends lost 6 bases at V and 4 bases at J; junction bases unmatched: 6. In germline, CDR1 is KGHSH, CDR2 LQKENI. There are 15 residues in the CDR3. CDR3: CASSYGQGSTGELFF. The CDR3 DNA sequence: TGTGCCAGCTCCTACGGACAGGGGAGCACCGGGGAGCTGTTTTTT.

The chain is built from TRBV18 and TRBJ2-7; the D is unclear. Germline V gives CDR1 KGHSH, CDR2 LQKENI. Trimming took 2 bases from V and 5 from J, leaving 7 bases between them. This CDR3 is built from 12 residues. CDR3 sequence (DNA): TGTGCCAGCTCACCAAATGTTAACGAGCAGTACTTC. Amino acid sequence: CASSPNVNEQYF.

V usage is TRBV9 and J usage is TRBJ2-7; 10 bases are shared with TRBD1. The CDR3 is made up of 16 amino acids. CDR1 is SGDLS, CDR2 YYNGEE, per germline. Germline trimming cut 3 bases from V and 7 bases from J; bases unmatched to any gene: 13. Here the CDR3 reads CASSARPGTGAREQYF. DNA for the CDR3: TGTGCCAGCAGCGCAAGACCCGGGACAGGGGCACGAGAGCAGTACTTC. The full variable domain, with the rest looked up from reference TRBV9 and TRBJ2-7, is DSGVTQTPKHLITATGQRVTLRCSPRSGDLSVYWYQQSLDQGLQFLIQYYNGEERAKGNILERFSAQQFPDLHSELNLSSLELGDSALYFCASSARPGTGAREQYFGPGTRLTVT.

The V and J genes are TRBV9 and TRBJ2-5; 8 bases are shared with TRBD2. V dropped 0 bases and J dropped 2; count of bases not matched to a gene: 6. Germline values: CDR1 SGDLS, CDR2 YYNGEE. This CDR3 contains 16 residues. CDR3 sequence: CASSVATAGGQETQYF. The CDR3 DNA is TGTGCCAGCAGCGTAGCTACGGCGGGGGGACAAGAGACCCAGTACTTC.

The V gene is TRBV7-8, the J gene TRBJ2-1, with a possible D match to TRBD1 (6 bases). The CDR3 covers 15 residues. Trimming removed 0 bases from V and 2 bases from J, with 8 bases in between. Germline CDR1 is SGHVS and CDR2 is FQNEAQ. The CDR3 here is CASSLADRAYNEQFF. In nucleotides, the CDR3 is TGTGCCAGCAGCTTAGCGGACAGAGCCTACAATGAGCAGTTCTTC.

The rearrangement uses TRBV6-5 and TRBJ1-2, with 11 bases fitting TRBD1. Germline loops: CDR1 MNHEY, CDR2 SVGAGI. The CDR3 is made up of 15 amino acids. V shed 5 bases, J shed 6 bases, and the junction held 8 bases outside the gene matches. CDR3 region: CASSPSRTGGHGYTF. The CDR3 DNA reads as TGTGCCAGCAGTCCCTCTAGGACAGGGGGCCATGGCTACACCTTC.

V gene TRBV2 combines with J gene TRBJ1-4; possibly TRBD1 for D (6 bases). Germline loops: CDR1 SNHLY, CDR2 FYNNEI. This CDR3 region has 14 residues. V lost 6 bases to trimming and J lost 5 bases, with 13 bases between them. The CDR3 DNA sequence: TGTGCCAGCAGGGAGGACAGTAAAAATGAAAAACTGTTTTTT. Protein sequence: CASREDSKNEKLFF.

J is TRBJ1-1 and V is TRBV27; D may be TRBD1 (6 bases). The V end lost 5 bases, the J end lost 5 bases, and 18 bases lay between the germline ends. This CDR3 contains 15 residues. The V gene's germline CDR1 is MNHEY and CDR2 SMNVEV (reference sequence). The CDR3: CASSLKQGRETEAFF. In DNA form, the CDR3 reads TGTGCCAGCAGTCTAAAACAGGGAAGGGAGACTGAAGCTTTCTTT.

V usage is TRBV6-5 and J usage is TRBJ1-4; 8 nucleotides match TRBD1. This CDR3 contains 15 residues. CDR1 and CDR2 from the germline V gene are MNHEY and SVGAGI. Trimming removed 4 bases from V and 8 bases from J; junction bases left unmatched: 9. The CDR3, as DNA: TGTGCCAGCAGTTCCGGACAGGGAGTGCGAGAAAAACTGTTTTTT. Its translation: CASSSGQGVREKLFF.

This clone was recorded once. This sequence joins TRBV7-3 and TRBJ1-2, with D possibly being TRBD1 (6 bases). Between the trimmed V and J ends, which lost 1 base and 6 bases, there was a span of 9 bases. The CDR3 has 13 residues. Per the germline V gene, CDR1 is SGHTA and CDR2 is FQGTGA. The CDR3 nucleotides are TGTGCCAGCAGCTTAAGGGGGCAGAATGGCTACACCTTC. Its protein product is CASSLRGQNGYTF.

The chain's CDR3 is CASSLEPNTEAFF. The CDR3 DNA reads TGTGCCAGCAGCTTAGAGCCGAACACTGAAGCTTTCTTT. The V gene is TRBV7-9, the J gene TRBJ1-1, with D unclear. This CDR3 spans 13 amino acids. V was clipped by 1 base and J by 1 base, with 4 bases between them. CDR1 and CDR2 from the germline V gene are SEHNR and FQNEAQ (reference sequence). Together with reference TRBV7-9 and TRBJ1-1, the CDR3 gives the full variable domain: DTGVSQNPRHKITKRGQNVTFRCDPISEHNRLYWYRQTLGQGPEFLTYFQNEAQLEKSRLLSDRFSAERPKGSFSTLEIQRTEQGDSAMYLCASSLEPNTEAFFGQGTRLTVV.

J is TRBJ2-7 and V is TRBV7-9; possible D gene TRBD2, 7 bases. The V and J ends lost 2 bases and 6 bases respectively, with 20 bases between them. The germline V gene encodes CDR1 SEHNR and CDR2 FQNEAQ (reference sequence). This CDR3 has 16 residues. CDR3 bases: TGTGCCAGCAGCTTATTGGGAGGGGGGGGCCCTTCCGAGCAGTACTTC. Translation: CASSLLGGGGPSEQYF.

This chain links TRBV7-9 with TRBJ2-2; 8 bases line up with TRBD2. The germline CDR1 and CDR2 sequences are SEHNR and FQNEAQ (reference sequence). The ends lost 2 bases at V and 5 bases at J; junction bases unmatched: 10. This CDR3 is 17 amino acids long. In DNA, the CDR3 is TGTGCCAGCAGCTTACCCCCCAGCGGGAGACGTACCGGGGAGCTGTTTTTT. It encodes CASSLPPSGRRTGELFF.

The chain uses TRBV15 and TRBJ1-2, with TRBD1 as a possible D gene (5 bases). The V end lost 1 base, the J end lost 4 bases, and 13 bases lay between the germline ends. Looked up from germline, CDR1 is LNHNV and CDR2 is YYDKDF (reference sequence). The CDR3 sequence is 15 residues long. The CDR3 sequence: CATSRVQTVPYGYTF. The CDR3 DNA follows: TGTGCCACCAGCAGAGTGCAGACAGTGCCCTATGGCTACACCTTC.

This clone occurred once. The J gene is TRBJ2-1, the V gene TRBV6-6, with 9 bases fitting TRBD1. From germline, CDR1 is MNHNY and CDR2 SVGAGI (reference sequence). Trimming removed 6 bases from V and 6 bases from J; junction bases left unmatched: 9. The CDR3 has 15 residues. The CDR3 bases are TGTGCCAGCAGCAGCCGGGACAGGGTGAGCAATGAGCAGTTCTTC. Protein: CASSSRDRVSNEQFF.

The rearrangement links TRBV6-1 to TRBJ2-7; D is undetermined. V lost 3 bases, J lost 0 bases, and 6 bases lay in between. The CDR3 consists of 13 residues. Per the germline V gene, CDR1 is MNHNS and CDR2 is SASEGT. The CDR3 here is CASSDYSSYEQYF. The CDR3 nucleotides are TGTGCCAGCAGTGACTATTCCTCCTACGAGCAGTACTTC.

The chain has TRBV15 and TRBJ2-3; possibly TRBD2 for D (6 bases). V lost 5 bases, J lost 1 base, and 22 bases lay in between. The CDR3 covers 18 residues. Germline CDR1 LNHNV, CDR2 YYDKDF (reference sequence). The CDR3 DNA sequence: TGTGCCACCAGCCCTGCCGGGGGTATACTAGTCGGCACAGATACGCAGTATTTT. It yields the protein CATSPAGGILVGTDTQYF.

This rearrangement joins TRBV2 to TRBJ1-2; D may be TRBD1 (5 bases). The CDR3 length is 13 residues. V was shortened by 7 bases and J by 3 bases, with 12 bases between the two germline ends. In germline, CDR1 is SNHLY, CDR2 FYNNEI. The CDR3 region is CASNGWGDYGYTF. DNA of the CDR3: TGTGCCAGCAATGGGTGGGGCGACTATGGCTACACCTTC.

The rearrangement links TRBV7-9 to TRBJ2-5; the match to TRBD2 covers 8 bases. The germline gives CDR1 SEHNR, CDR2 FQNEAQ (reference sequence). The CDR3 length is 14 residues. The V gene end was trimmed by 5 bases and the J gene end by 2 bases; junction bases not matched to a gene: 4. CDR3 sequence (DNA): TGTGCCAGCAGCGCGGGGGGATTTCAAGAGACCCAGTACTTC. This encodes CASSAGGFQETQYF. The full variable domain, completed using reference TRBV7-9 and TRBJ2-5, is DTGVSQNPRHKITKRGQNVTFRCDPISEHNRLYWYRQTLGQGPEFLTYFQNEAQLEKSRLLSDRFSAERPKGSFSTLEIQRTEQGDSAMYLCASSAGGFQETQYFGPGTRLLVL.

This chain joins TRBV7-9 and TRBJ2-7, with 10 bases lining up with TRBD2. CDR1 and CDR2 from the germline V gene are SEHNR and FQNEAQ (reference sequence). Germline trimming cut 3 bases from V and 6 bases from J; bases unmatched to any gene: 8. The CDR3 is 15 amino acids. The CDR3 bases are TGTGCCAGCAGCTTGGTAGCGGGAGGTGTAGGCGAGCAGTACTTC. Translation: CASSLVAGGVGEQYF.

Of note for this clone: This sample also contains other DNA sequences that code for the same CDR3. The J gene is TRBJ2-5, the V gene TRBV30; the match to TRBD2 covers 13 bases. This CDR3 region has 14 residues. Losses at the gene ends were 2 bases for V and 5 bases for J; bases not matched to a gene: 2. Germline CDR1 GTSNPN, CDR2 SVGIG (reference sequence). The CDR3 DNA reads TGTGCCTGGAGTCCACTAGCGGGGGGGGAGACCCAGTACTTC. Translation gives CAWSPLAGGETQYF.

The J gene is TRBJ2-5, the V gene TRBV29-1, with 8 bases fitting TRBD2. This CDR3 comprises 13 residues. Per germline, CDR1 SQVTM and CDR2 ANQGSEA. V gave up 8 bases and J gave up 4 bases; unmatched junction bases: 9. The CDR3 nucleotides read TGCAGCCTCACTATAGCGGGAACAGAGACCCAGTACTTC. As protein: CSLTIAGTETQYF.

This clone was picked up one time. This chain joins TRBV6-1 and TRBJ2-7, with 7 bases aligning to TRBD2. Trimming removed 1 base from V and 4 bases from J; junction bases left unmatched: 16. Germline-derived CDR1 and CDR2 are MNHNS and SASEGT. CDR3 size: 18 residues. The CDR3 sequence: CASSEDIFVGGSRYEQYF. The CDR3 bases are TGTGCCAGCAGTGAAGATATATTTGTCGGCGGGAGTCGGTACGAGCAGTACTTC.

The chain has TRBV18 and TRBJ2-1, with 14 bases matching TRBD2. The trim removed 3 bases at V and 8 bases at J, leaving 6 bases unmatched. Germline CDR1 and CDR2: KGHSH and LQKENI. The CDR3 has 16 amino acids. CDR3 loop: CASSPSGTSGSYEQFF. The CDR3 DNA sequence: TGTGCCAGCTCACCTTCCGGGACTAGCGGGAGCTATGAGCAGTTCTTC.

CDR3: CASSLARTSGRAINEQYF. Written as DNA, the CDR3 is TGTGCCAGCAGCTTGGCCCGAACTAGCGGGAGGGCTATCAACGAGCAGTACTTC. This rearrangement joins TRBV5-4 to TRBJ2-7, with TRBD2 matching over 13 bases. Germline V gene data show CDR1 as SGHNT and CDR2 as YYREEE (reference sequence). V gave up 0 bases and J gave up 5 bases; unmatched junction bases: 11. The CDR3 contains 18 residues.

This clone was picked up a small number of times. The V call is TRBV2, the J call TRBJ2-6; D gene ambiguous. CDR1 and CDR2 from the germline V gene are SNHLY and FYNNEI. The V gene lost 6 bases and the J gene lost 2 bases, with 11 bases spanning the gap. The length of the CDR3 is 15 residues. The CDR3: CASRAASAGANVLTF. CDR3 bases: TGTGCCAGCAGGGCGGCTTCAGCTGGGGCCAACGTCCTGACTTTC.

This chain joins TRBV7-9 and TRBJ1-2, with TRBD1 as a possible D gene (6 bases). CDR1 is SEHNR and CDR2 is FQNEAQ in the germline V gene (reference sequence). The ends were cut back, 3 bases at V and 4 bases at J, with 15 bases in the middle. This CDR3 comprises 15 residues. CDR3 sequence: CASSFQGSGSYGYTF. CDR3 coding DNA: TGTGCCAGCAGCTTCCAGGGGAGTGGGAGCTATGGCTACACCTTC.

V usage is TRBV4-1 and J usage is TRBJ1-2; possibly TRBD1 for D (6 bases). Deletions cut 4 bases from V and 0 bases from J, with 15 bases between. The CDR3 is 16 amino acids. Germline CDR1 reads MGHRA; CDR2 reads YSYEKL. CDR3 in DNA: TGCGCCAGCAGCCGATTAAGGACAGAGACTAACTATGGCTACACCTTC. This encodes CASSRLRTETNYGYTF.